The 5 T cell receptor beta chains below were found in one sample sequenced in a study of T-cell reconstitution after alpha-beta-depleted transplantation in children. Unique molecular identifiers were incorporated when the TCRbeta library was constructed. TCRdb called the PCR reads again in MiXCR, with one record for every CDR3 protein. The table has about half a million distinct CDR3 sequences, approximately 13% seen once. The sample in question was PBMCs from the stem cell graft donor, obtained from the stem cell graft. These receptors were collected from a human donor who donated a stem cell graft to a child with combined immunodeficiency.

There are many counts of this clonotype. This CDR3 reads CATSRYNRQTDTQYF. DNA for the CDR3: TGTGCCACCAGCAGATACAATCGACAGACAGATACGCAGTATTTT. This sequence joins TRBV15 and TRBJ2-3, with a weak D call TRBD1 (5 bases). The V and J ends lost 2 bases and 3 bases respectively, with 12 bases between them. Germline V gene lookup returns CDR1 LNHNV and CDR2 YYDKDF (reference sequence). This CDR3 has 15 residues.

This clonotype was picked up a small number of times. The CDR3 coding sequence is TGTGCCAGCAGCTCCGTCTGGTGGACCGGGGAGCTGTTTTTT. It specifies CASSSVWWTGELFF. The rearrangement joins TRBV11-2 to TRBJ2-2, with D hard to call. The CDR3 has 14 amino acids. Looked up from germline, CDR1 is SGHAT and CDR2 is FQNNGV. V was trimmed by 4 bases and J by 5 bases, leaving 11 bases between them. The full variable domain, rest sourced from reference TRBV11-2 and TRBJ2-2, is EAGVAQSPRYKIIEKRQSVAFWCNPISGHATLYWYQQILGQGPKLLIQFQNNGVVDDSQLPKDRFSAERLKGVDSTLKIQPAKLEDSAVYLCASSSVWWTGELFFGEGSRLTVL.

This clonotype has only a few counts. The chain employs TRBV20-1 and TRBJ2-7; 11 nucleotides line up with TRBD1. The CDR3 covers 14 residues. Germline V gene data show CDR1 as DFQATT and CDR2 as SNEGSKA (reference sequence). Unmatched junction bases numbered 4, after V lost 6 bases and J lost 0 bases. CDR3 protein: CSAPGQGDSYEQYF. The CDR3 nucleotides are TGCAGTGCGCCGGGACAGGGGGACTCCTACGAGCAGTACTTC.

This clonotype came up many times. The J gene is TRBJ2-1, the V gene TRBV14, with 7 nucleotides matching TRBD2. Looked up from germline, CDR1 is SGHDN and CDR2 is FVKESK. V was pared by 2 bases and J by 5 bases, with 6 bases of the junction left unmatched. This CDR3 region has 15 residues. The CDR3 loop is CASSQLAGVNNEQFF. The DNA for the CDR3 is TGTGCCAGCAGCCAATTGGCGGGGGTTAACAATGAGCAGTTCTTC. The complete variable domain, with remaining parts taken from reference TRBV14 and TRBJ2-1, reads EAGVTQFPSHSVIEKGQTVTLRCDPISGHDNLYWYRRVMGKEIKFLLHFVKESKQDESGMPNNRFLAERTGGTYSTLKVQPAELEDSGVYFCASSQLAGVNNEQFFGPGTRLTVL.

This chain uses TRBV7-9 with TRBJ1-5; the D gene is possibly TRBD1 (6 bases). The length of the CDR3 is 17 residues. From germline, CDR1 is SEHNR and CDR2 FQNEAQ (reference sequence). V shed 4 bases and J shed 3 bases, with 19 bases lying between them. The CDR3 DNA sequence: TGTGCCAGCAGCTACATCGAAGGAGGGGGGCACAATCAGCCCCAGCATTTT. The encoded protein is CASSYIEGGGHNQPQHF.